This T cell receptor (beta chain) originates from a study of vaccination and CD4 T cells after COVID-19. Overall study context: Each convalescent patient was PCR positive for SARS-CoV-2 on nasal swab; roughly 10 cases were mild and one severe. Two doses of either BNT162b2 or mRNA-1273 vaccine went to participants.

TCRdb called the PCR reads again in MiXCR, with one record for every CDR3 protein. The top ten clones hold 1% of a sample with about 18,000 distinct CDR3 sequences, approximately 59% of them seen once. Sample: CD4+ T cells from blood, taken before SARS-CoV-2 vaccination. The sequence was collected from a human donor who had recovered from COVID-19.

As DNA, the CDR3 is TGTGCCACCAGTGATAGGGTAGCGGGAACCGGGGAGCTGTTTTTT. Amino acids: CATSDRVAGTGELFF. V is TRBV24-1 and J is TRBJ2-2; 8 bases align to TRBD2. The CDR3 length is 15 residues. The ends lost 3 bases at V and 5 bases at J; junction bases unmatched: 4. Per germline, CDR1 KGHDR and CDR2 SFDVKD.